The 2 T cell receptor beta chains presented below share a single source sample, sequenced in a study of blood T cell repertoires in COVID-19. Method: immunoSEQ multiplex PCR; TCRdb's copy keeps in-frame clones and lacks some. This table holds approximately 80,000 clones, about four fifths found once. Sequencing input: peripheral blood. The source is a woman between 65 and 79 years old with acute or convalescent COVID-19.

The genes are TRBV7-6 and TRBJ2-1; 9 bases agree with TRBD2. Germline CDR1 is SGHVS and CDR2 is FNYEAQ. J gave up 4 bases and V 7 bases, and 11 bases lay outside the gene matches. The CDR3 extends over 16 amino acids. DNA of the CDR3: TGTGCCAGCACCCCTTCGGAGACTAGCGGTTACAATGAGCAGTTCTTC. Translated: CASTPSETSGYNEQFF.

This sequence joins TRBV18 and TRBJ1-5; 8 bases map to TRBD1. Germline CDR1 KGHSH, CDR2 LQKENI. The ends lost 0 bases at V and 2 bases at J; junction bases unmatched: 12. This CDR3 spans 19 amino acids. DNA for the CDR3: TGTGCCAGCTCACCACCGTATAGCGGACAGGGCTATGGCAATCAGCCCCAGCATTTT. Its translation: CASSPPYSGQGYGNQPQHF.